What follows describes a single TCR beta chain. Its antigen is not identified. The data originate from a study of cytomegalovirus exposure and HLA in healthy donors. The study, taken as a whole, reports: Previous analysis showed most TCR beta V segments were productive about 90% or about 30% of the time.

PCR involved 60 Vbeta and 13 Jbeta primers. Some clones are missing from TCRdb's copy, which holds only in-frame ones; the method was immunoSEQ multiplex PCR. The sample yields about 140,000 clones, about four fifths seen once. CDR3 length equals 13 residues. CDR1 MGHRA and CDR2 YSYEKL come from the germline V gene. Trimming took off 1 base at V and 2 bases at J, with 5 bases between the two ends. Material: PBMCs. The rearrangement uses TRBV4-1 and TRBJ2-5; D is ambiguous. The TCR sequence derives from a man aged 18 to 30 in good health and CMV-seropositive. The CDR3 nucleotides read TGCGCCAGCAGCCAAGGTCAGCAAGAGACCCAGTACTTC. Amino acid sequence: CASSQGQQETQYF.